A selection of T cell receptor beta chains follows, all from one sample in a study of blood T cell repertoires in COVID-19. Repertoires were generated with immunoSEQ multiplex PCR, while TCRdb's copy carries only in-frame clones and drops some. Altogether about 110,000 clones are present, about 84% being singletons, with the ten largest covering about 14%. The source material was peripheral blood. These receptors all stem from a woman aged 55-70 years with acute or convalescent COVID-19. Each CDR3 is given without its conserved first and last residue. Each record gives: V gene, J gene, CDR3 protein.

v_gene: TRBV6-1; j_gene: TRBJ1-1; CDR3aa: ASSDLGQGLTEAF
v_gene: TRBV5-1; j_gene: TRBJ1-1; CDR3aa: ASSLNPGVSNTEAF
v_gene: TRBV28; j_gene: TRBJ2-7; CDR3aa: ASKVGLADSYEQY
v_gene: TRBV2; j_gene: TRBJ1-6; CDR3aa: ASSEDRGLWNSPLH
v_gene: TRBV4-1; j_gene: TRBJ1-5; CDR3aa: ASSQVGGGQPQH
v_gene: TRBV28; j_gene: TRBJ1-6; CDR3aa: ATSGWGNSYNSPLH
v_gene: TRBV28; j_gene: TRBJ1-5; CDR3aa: ASSLQDQPQH
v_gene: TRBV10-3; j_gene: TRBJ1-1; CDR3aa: AISESGGGAEAF
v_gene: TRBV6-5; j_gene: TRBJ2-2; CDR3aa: ASRSNTGELF
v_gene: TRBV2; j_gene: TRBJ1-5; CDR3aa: ASSDREDQPQH
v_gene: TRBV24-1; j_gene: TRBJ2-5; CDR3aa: ATSEAGRETQY
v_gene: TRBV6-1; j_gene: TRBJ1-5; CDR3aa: ASSDSEQPQH
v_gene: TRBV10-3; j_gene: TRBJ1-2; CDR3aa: AITRSLEDGYT
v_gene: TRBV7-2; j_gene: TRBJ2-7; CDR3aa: ASSLAARGTGDEQY
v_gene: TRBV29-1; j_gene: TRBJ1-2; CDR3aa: SVDEGAGSYGYT
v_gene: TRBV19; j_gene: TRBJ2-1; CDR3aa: ASSIDDLSGQF
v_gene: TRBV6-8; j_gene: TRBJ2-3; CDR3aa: ASSYEQGFSADTQY
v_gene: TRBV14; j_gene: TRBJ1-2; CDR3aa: ASSPPWDRGGYGYT
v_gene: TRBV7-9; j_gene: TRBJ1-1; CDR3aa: ASSPSGTLNTEAF
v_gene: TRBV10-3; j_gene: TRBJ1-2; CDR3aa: AISDQQGQGGYT
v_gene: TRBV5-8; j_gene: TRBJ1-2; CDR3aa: ASSLQGTNYGYT
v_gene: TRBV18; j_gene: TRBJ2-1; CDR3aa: ASSPSDEQF